This paragraph reports one T cell receptor (beta chain). Seattle participants joined during active infection and were tracked over time. This sample is part of a study of blood T cell repertoires in COVID-19. Study-level information: Acute-phase and convalescent COVID-19 samples originated in the United States, Italy and Spain. PBMCs, B-cell-depleted T cells, or T cells were the source of the cDNA or gDNA that made up the material.

This CDR3 comprises 13 residues. Authors' processing steps: Estimation of nucleated cell counts was performed using reference gene primer amplification. Produced via immunoSEQ multiplex PCR; TCRdb's table is partial and in-frame only. V and J calls and clone size are those listed in that table; D and trimming were worked out from the DNA. The table has roughly 380,000 clones, roughly 90% seen once. This TCR was sampled from a woman in her forties with COVID-19, enrolled during active disease. Specimen: peripheral blood. This chain uses TRBV12-2 with TRBJ2-3; the table's TRBD2 call for D was not verified on the DNA. TRBV12-2 counts as a pseudogene. CDR3 DNA: TGTGCAAGTCGCTTACTACCTGGGACTAGCGGGAATTTT. Protein: CASRLLPGTSGNF.